Sequencing of this TCR beta chain was carried out in a study of cytomegalovirus exposure and HLA in healthy donors. Overall study: Findings of an earlier analysis included about 120 million unique TCR beta sequences from 200 million or so T cells. Findings and caveats of the study: TCR beta V- and J-gene trimming, according to a later analysis, was linked to a missense DCLRE1C variant.

It was with 60 Vbeta and 13 Jbeta primers that the PCR ran. Measured with immunoSEQ multiplex PCR; TCRdb has only the in-frame clones, and not every one. The table records some 98,000 clones, 80% to 85% of them present only once. With regard to this clone: Its target is unknown.

This CDR3 has 15 residues. Germline V CDR1 and CDR2: SEHNR, FQNEAQ (reference sequence). Trimming took 4 bases from V and 1 from J, leaving 13 bases between them. Sequences were obtained from PBMCs. The chain is built from TRBV7-9 and TRBJ1-1; D is uncertain. The TCR was taken from a man aged 40-49 years in good health and CMV-seronegative. In DNA, the CDR3 is TGTGCCAGCAGCTATCCACGGGATGCGAACACTGAAGCTTTCTTT. The encoded protein is CASSYPRDANTEAFF.